These 25 T cell receptor beta chains came from one sample sequenced in a study of beta chain features in type 1 diabetes. TCRB transcripts that were expressed got sequenced, as all of the isolated RNA had been reverse transcribed. TCRdb's copy holds only in-frame clones and misses some; the assay was immunoSEQ multiplex PCR. The sample contains around 160,000 clones, approximately 52% of which appear only once. The specimen was Tregs from blood. The receptors here all came from a young man in good health.

The chain joins TRBV5-1 to TRBJ1-1; 8 bases are a match to TRBD1. Germline lookup yields CDR1 SGHRS and CDR2 YFSETQ. V was pared by 3 bases and J by 9 bases, with 13 bases of the junction left unmatched. The CDR3 is 15 residues long. CDR3 amino acids: CASSSSSGTGIKAFF. The DNA for the CDR3 is TGCGCCAGCAGCTCCTCCTCGGGGACAGGAATTAAAGCTTTCTTT.

This clone showed up just a few times. The chain has TRBV19 and TRBJ1-1, with D possibly being TRBD1 (5 bases). This CDR3 has 13 residues. The V gene's germline CDR1 is LNHDA and CDR2 SQIVND (reference sequence). Trimming left V 9 bases short and J 3 bases short, with 14 bases between. The CDR3 loop reads CASYRFGDTEAFF. In DNA, the CDR3 is TGTGCCAGCTACAGGTTCGGTGACACTGAAGCTTTCTTT.

This clone occurred a few times. V usage is TRBV28 and J usage is TRBJ2-7, with a weak D call TRBD2 (6 bases). The CDR3 covers 14 residues. CDR1 and CDR2 (germline): MDHEN, SYDVKM. With 6 bases removed from V and 7 bases from J, the gap between germline ends came to 19 bases. CDR3 nucleotide sequence: TGTGCCAGCAGGGGGCCAGGCCGGGGGAGGGAGCAGTACTTC. Translating it yields CASRGPGRGREQYF.

A few counts support this clone. The V call is TRBV6-6, the J call TRBJ2-5; D uncertain. CDR1 and CDR2 (germline): MNHNY, SVGAGI (reference sequence). Trimming shortened V by 2 bases and J by 2 bases, and 6 bases separated the two germline ends. The CDR3 has 13 residues. The chain's CDR3 is CASSYILQETQYF. Here the CDR3 DNA reads TGTGCCAGCAGTTACATATTACAAGAGACCCAGTACTTC.

The V gene is TRBV9, the J gene TRBJ2-1; D possibly corresponds to TRBD2 (6 bases). The CDR3 totals 15 residues. The germline CDR1 and CDR2 sequences are SGDLS and YYNGEE. Deletions cut 3 bases from V and 8 bases from J, with 18 bases between. CDR3 in amino acids: CASSATSLGTHEQFF. In DNA form, the CDR3 reads TGTGCCAGCAGCGCAACTAGCCTAGGGACCCATGAGCAGTTCTTC.

The chain uses TRBV18 and TRBJ2-5; tentatively, D is TRBD2 (5 bases). V was trimmed by 4 bases and J by 3 bases, leaving 12 bases between them. The CDR3 contains 14 residues. The V gene's germline CDR1 is KGHSH and CDR2 LQKENI. CDR3 sequence reads: CASSLISGEETQYF. The CDR3 DNA is TGTGCCAGCTCACTAATCAGCGGAGAAGAGACCCAGTACTTC.

The CDR3 bases are TGTGCCAGCCGAAGGGACAGGGGGGCGGAAAAACTGTTTTTT. Its translation is CASRRDRGAEKLFF. The rearrangement joins TRBV19 to TRBJ1-4; TRBD1 matches at 11 bases. V was clipped by 9 bases and J by 8 bases; unmatched bases: 8. Germline assignment: CDR1 LNHDA and CDR2 SQIVND (reference sequence). CDR3 length equals 14 residues.

The chain carries TRBV7-9 and TRBJ1-1; 7 bases match TRBD1. Germline V gives CDR1 SEHNR, CDR2 FQNEAQ (reference sequence). J gave up 0 bases and V 0 bases, and 7 bases lay outside the gene matches. The CDR3 loop spans 17 amino acids. DNA of the CDR3: TGTGCCAGCAGCTTAGCGACCGGGACAGAGCTGAACACTGAAGCTTTCTTT. Protein product: CASSLATGTELNTEAFF.

The gene calls are TRBV9 and TRBJ2-7; weak D call: TRBD2 (5 bases). Germline V gene data show CDR1 as SGDLS and CDR2 as YYNGEE. V lost 0 bases and J lost 3, with 10 bases in between. The CDR3 extends over 14 amino acids. CDR3 nucleotide sequence: TGTGCCAGCAGCGTAGTTGCACGGGGCTACGAGCAGTACTTC. It yields the protein CASSVVARGYEQYF.

V usage is TRBV7-9 and J usage is TRBJ2-5; perhaps TRBD2 as D (6 bases). The last part of the DNA fits TRBJ2-7 better; the J call may be wrong. The germline V gene has CDR1 SEHNR and CDR2 FQNEAQ (reference sequence). The CDR3 runs 14 residues. DNA for the CDR3: TGTGCCAGCAGCCCGGGACTTCGCTCCTACGAGCAGTACTTC. It codes for CASSPGLRSYEQYF.

V gene TRBV23-1 combines with J gene TRBJ2-1; D call uncertain. TRBV23-1 is an ORF for which the function is uncertain. The CDR3 loop spans 13 amino acids. Trimming removed 4 bases at V and 10 bases at J, with 14 bases between. CDR3 loop: CASSLNPVREQFF. DNA of the CDR3: TGCGCCAGCAGTCTTAATCCGGTGAGGGAGCAGTTCTTC.

This clone has only a few counts. The rearrangement joins TRBV9 to TRBJ2-6, with 8 bases fitting TRBD1. The CDR3 spans 16 residues. Germline lookup yields CDR1 SGDLS and CDR2 YYNGEE. Losses at the gene ends were 3 bases for V and 2 bases for J; bases not matched to a gene: 4. CDR3 sequence reads: CASSDDRGTGANVLTF. The CDR3 nucleotides read TGTGCCAGCAGCGATGACAGGGGAACTGGGGCCAACGTCCTGACTTTC.

The rearrangement links TRBV19 to TRBJ1-2; tentatively, D is TRBD1 (6 bases). The ends were cut back, 3 bases at V and 7 bases at J, with 12 bases in the middle. The CDR3 length is 13 residues. CDR1 and CDR2 (germline): LNHDA, SQIVND (reference sequence). The CDR3 here is CASSIERGIGYTF. The CDR3 region has the DNA TGTGCCAGTAGTATCGAGAGGGGGATTGGCTACACCTTC.

J is TRBJ2-1 and V is TRBV7-2; D ambiguous. CDR3 size: 16 residues. Trimming removed 2 bases from V and 2 bases from J, with 13 bases in between. Germline V gene data show CDR1 as SGHTA and CDR2 as FQGNSA. The CDR3 nucleotides read TGTGCCAGCAGCTTATCGCAACAGAGAACCTACAATGAGCAGTTCTTC. It translates to CASSLSQQRTYNEQFF.

J is TRBJ1-1 and V is TRBV4-3; 7 bases match TRBD1. The CDR3 length is 16 residues. Unmatched junction bases numbered 11, after V lost 5 bases and J lost 2 bases. CDR1 is LGHNA and CDR2 is YSLEER in the germline V gene. CDR3 protein: CASSAGGDRFNTEAFF. CDR3 in DNA: TGCGCCAGCAGCGCGGGGGGGGACAGATTTAACACTGAAGCTTTCTTT.

This chain links TRBV7-2 with TRBJ1-2; TRBD1 aligns across 8 bases. Germline loops: CDR1 SGHTA, CDR2 FQGNSA. This CDR3 has 15 amino acids. V trimming: 3 bases; J trimming: 8 bases; junction bases outside the gene matches: 11. As DNA, the CDR3 is TGTGCCAGCAGCTTTCTACTACAGGGGGTGGGGGGCTACACCTTC. Translation: CASSFLLQGVGGYTF.

The rearrangement links TRBV5-4 to TRBJ2-1; possible D gene TRBD2, 6 bases. Germline-derived CDR1 and CDR2 are SGHNT and YYREEE (reference sequence). V gave up 4 bases and J gave up 6 bases, with 17 bases separating them. The CDR3 runs to 15 residues. The CDR3 here is CASSEMEGLLNEQFF. For the CDR3, the DNA is TGTGCCAGCAGCGAGATGGAGGGACTCCTCAATGAGCAGTTCTTC. The variable domain in full, with the rest retrieved from reference TRBV5-4 and TRBJ2-1, is ETGVTQSPTHLIKTRGQQVTLRCSSQSGHNTVSWYQQALGQGPQFIFQYYREEENGRGNFPPRFSGLQFPNYSSELNVNALELDDSALYLCASSEMEGLLNEQFFGPGTRLTVL.

V is TRBV7-6 and J is TRBJ1-3; D may be TRBD1 (6 bases). This CDR3 region has 18 residues. Looked up from germline, CDR1 is SGHVS and CDR2 is FNYEAQ. Trimming took 2 bases from V and 1 from J, leaving 18 bases between them. The CDR3 sequence: CASSLSAGQPTSGNTIYF. In nucleotides, the CDR3 is TGTGCCAGCAGCTTATCCGCTGGACAGCCAACTTCTGGAAACACCATATATTTT.

This clone was counted a few times. In DNA, the CDR3 is TGTGCCAGTAGCACCCGCAGGGGGATAGCCAAAAACATTCAGTACTTC. This sequence encodes CASSTRRGIAKNIQYF. The chain combines TRBV19 with TRBJ2-4, with 7 bases fitting TRBD1. CDR1 and CDR2 from the germline V gene are LNHDA and SQIVND (reference sequence). This CDR3 is 16 amino acids long. V trimming: 6 bases; J trimming: 0 bases; junction bases outside the gene matches: 8.

The chain employs TRBV28 and TRBJ1-1; a possible D gene is TRBD1 (6 bases). This CDR3 is 14 amino acids long. V gave up 7 bases and J gave up 4 bases, with 16 bases separating them. Per germline, CDR1 MDHEN and CDR2 SYDVKM. The DNA for the CDR3 is TGTGCCAGCATAATAGGGGGTTGGGGCACTGAAGCTTTCTTT. It is translated as CASIIGGWGTEAFF.

This sequence joins TRBV28 and TRBJ2-7, with 12 bases fitting TRBD2. Per the germline V gene, CDR1 is MDHEN and CDR2 is SYDVKM. V was pared by 11 bases and J by 3 bases, with 5 bases of the junction left unmatched. The length of the CDR3 is 13 residues. CDR3 nucleotides: TGTGCCGTACTAGCGGGGGGAAACTACGAGCAGTACTTC. Translation: CAVLAGGNYEQYF.

Within the sample, this clone is medium-sized. The chain links TRBV28 to TRBJ2-1; 9 positions match TRBD1. V lost 6 bases, J lost 2 bases, and 8 bases stayed unmatched. This CDR3 is 16 amino acids long. Per the germline V gene, CDR1 is MDHEN and CDR2 is SYDVKM. The CDR3 region has the DNA TGTGCCAGCAGCTCCGGGACAGGGAGGACCTACAATGAGCAGTTCTTC. This encodes CASSSGTGRTYNEQFF.

The rearrangement joins TRBV9 to TRBJ2-7; TRBD1 is a possible D gene (5 bases). The ends were cut back, 7 bases at V and 6 bases at J, with 14 bases in the middle. CDR1 is SGDLS, CDR2 YYNGEE, per germline. The CDR3 contains 12 residues. This chain's CDR3 is CASAGSGGEQYF. The CDR3 DNA sequence: TGTGCCAGCGCAGGGTCGGGTGGCGAGCAGTACTTC.

The V and J genes are TRBV27 and TRBJ1-1, with a tentative D call TRBD1 (6 bases). Germline V gene lookup returns CDR1 MNHEY and CDR2 SMNVEV (reference sequence). The CDR3 runs to 17 residues. With 5 bases removed from V and 2 bases from J, the gap between germline ends came to 21 bases. CDR3 coding DNA: TGTGCCAGCAGTCCCCTTAATCCAACAGGGCTTAACACTGAAGCTTTCTTT. Translating it yields CASSPLNPTGLNTEAFF.

This chain joins TRBV7-9 and TRBJ2-1, with a possible D match to TRBD1 (5 bases). V was clipped by 7 bases and J by 7 bases, with 17 bases between them. Germline values: CDR1 SEHNR, CDR2 FQNEAQ (reference sequence). The CDR3 extends over 14 amino acids. This CDR3 is CASTVALGVNEQFF. CDR3 DNA sequence: TGTGCCAGCACCGTGGCCCTAGGGGTGAATGAGCAGTTCTTC. The full variable domain, in which reference TRBV7-9 and TRBJ2-1 provide the parts outside the CDR3, is DTGVSQNPRHKITKRGQNVTFRCDPISEHNRLYWYRQTLGQGPEFLTYFQNEAQLEKSRLLSDRFSAERPKGSFSTLEIQRTEQGDSAMYLCASTVALGVNEQFFGPGTRLTVL.